Each of the 10 T cell receptor beta chains below was sequenced from the same sample in a study of CD8 T cells in ankylosing spondylitis. Regarding the study as a whole: There was a TCR beta motif, made of eight highly homologous variants, that appeared characteristic of ankylosing spondylitis blood.

No cognate antigen is known for these TCRs. TCRdb re-called the 5' RACE reads through MiXCR, storing one row per CDR3 protein. There are about 450,000 distinct CDR3 sequences in the sample; 25% to 30% occur only once, and about 0.9% lies in the top ten. The sample comprised blood, either unsorted or a sorted T cell fraction (not recorded which). The receptors come from a male donor with ankylosing spondylitis.

The chain employs TRBV15 and TRBJ2-7; unclear D gene. There are 15 residues in the CDR3. Germline assignment: CDR1 LNHNV and CDR2 YYDKDF (reference sequence). Trimming pared 0 bases from V and 3 bases from J, leaving 12 bases between. The CDR3 spells CATSRDRATSYEQYV. CDR3 in DNA: TGTGCCACCAGCAGAGATCGCGCTACGAGCTACGAGCAGTACGTC.

This clonotype was detected once. Since the CDR3 does not end with the conserved phenylalanine or tryptophan, this likely comes from a read error. CDR3 residues: CASLKTSGGSTGELFS. The CDR3 DNA reads as TGTGCCAGCCTTAAAACTAGCGGGGGTTCGACCGGGGAGCTGTTTTCT. The chain employs TRBV7-2 and TRBJ2-2, with 11 bases fitting TRBD2. The CDR3 spans 16 residues. V gave up 8 bases and J gave up 5 bases; unmatched junction bases: 10. Germline loops: CDR1 SGHTA, CDR2 FQGNSA.

There are a few counts of this clonotype. J is TRBJ2-1 and V is TRBV12-3 or TRBV12-4; 10 bases map to TRBD2. J was trimmed by 3 bases and V by 3 bases; bases with no gene match: 8. CDR3 length: 17 residues. For the CDR3, the DNA is TGTGCCAGCAGTTTCGGGACTAGCGACTTTCTCTACAATGAGCAGTTCTTC. Amino acids: CASSFGTSDFLYNEQFF.

This clonotype showed up many times. The chain couples TRBV5-1 to TRBJ1-2, with D unresolved. Between the trimmed V and J ends, which lost 1 base and 2 bases, there was a span of 6 bases. Germline lookup yields CDR1 SGHRS and CDR2 YFSETQ. This CDR3 is built from 13 residues. Written as DNA, the CDR3 is TGCGCCAGCAGCTTGACAGCGAACTATGGCTACACCTTC. Amino acid sequence: CASSLTANYGYTF.

With regard to this clonotype: The junction and the germline gene differ at one end; a read error may be behind it. The chain is built from TRBV20-1 and TRBJ1-1; unclear D gene. This CDR3 is built from 13 residues. Germline CDR1 and CDR2: DFQATT and SNEGSKA (reference sequence). This CDR3 reads CSAKNGWNAEAFF. DNA of the CDR3: TGCAGTGCTAAAAATGGGTGGAACGCTGAAGCTTTCTTT.

This rearrangement joins TRBV20-1 to TRBJ2-1; 7 bases fit TRBD2. The CDR3 runs 13 residues. Germline CDR1 and CDR2: DFQATT and SNEGSKA (reference sequence). CDR3 sequence reads: CRLGGTPRDEQFF. The CDR3 region has the DNA TGCAGATTGGGGGGGACCCCTCGAGATGAGCAGTTCTTC.

The rearrangement links TRBV20-1 to TRBJ2-7; TRBD2 matches 11 bases. Losses at the gene ends were 3 bases for V and 6 bases for J; bases not matched to a gene: 10. This CDR3 has 15 amino acids. Germline V lookup: CDR1 DFQATT, CDR2 SNEGSKA (reference sequence). The CDR3 coding sequence is TGCAGTGCTAGTAGGGTGACTAGCGGGATTGCCGAGCAGTACTTC. Amino acids: CSASRVTSGIAEQYF.

The chain links TRBV27 to TRBJ2-1, with TRBD1 identical over 8 bases. This CDR3 spans 16 amino acids. The junction had 6 bases not matched to a gene; V was cut back by 2 bases and J by 3 bases. Germline loops: CDR1 MNHEY, CDR2 SMNVEV (reference sequence). The CDR3 DNA sequence: TGTGCCAGCAGTTTAATGGTGGGACAGGTCTACAATGAGCAGTTCTTC. Translation gives CASSLMVGQVYNEQFF.

A note on this clonotype: One end of the junction varies from germline; a read error may be responsible. This chain joins TRBV5-6 and TRBJ2-5, with D unresolved. CDR1 is SGHDT and CDR2 is YYEEEE in the germline V gene. The CDR3 has 12 amino acids. The CDR3 nucleotides read TGTGCCAGCAACTTGAGACAAGAGACCCAGTACTTC. Translation: CASNLRQETQYF.

CDR3 DNA: TGCAGTGCTGGAAGACTAGCGGGAGGAGACAATGAGCAGTTCTTC. It translates to CSAGRLAGGDNEQFF. This chain links TRBV20-1 with TRBJ2-1; 13 nucleotides match TRBD2. The CDR3 has 15 amino acids. With 5 bases clipped from V and 5 bases from J, the junction kept 6 bases outside the gene matches. The V gene's germline CDR1 is DFQATT and CDR2 SNEGSKA (reference sequence).